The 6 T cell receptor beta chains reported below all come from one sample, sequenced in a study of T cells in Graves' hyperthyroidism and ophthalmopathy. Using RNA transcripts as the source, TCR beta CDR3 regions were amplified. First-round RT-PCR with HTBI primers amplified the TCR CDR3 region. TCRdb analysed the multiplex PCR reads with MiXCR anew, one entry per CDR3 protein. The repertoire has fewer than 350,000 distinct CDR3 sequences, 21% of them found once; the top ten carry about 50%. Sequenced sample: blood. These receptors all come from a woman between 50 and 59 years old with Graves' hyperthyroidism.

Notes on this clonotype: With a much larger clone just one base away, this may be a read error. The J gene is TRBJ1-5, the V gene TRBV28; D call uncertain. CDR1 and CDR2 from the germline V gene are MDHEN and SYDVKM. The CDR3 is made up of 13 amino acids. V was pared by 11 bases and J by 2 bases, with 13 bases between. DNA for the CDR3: TGTGCCCTCGGGGTTGGGGGCAATCAGCCCCAGCATTTT. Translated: CALGVGGNQPQHF.

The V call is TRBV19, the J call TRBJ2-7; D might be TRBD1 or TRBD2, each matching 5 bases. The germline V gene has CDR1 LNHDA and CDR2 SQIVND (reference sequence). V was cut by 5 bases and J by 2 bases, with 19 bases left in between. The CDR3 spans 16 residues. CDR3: CASSPRRGQGAYEQYF. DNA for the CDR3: TGTGCCAGTAGTCCTCGTAGAGGGCAAGGGGCCTACGAGCAGTACTTC.

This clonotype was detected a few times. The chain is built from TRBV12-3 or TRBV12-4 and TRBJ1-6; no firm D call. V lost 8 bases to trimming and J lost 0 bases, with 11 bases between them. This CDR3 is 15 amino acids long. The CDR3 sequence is CASSYGSSYNSPLHF. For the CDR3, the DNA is TGTGCCAGCTCCTATGGGAGCTCCTATAATTCACCCCTCCACTTT.

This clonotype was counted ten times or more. As DNA, the CDR3 is TGTGCCAGCAGTCCAACTAGCTACAATGAGCAGTTCTTC. It translates to CASSPTSYNEQFF. The chain joins TRBV28 to TRBJ2-1; weak D call: TRBD2 (5 bases). The germline V and J ends were trimmed by 5 bases and 3 bases, with 8 bases remaining between them. CDR1 MDHEN and CDR2 SYDVKM come from the germline V gene. The CDR3 is 13 residues long.

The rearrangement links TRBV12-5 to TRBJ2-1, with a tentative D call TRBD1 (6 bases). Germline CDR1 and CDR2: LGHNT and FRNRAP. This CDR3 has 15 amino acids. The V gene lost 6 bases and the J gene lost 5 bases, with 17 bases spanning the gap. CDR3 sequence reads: CASGRGQMINNEQFF. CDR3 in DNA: TGTGCTAGTGGACGCGGACAGATGATTAACAATGAGCAGTTCTTC.

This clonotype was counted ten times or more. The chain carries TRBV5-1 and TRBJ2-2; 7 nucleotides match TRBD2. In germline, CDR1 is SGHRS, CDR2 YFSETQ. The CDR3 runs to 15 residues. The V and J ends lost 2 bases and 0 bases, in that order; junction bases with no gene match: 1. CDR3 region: CASSFGGTNTGELFF. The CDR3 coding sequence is TGCGCCAGCAGCTTCGGGGGGACGAACACCGGGGAGCTGTTTTTT.